A selection of T cell receptor beta chains follows, all from one sample in a study of T cell repertoires in cytomegalovirus infection. TCRdb itself ran the reads through MiXCR, one entry per CDR3 protein. The sample has 250,000 to 350,000 distinct CDR3 sequences; roughly 25% are singletons. The sequenced sample consisted of PBMCs. The origin of the receptors is a human donor in good health (CMV status not recorded). Some clones in this sample may be carry-over from other donors' samples. Both conserved end residues are part of each CDR3. D genes are given only for firm matches. Clone size, where shown, is once, few, many, or a class for clones that have expanded.

12	NA	once	TRBV28	TRBJ1-1	CASIGSNTEAFF	TGTGCCAGCATAGGCAGCAACACTGAAGCTTTCTTT
13	NA	NA	TRBV29-1	TRBJ2-7	CSASGTKSYEQYF	TGCAGCGCCTCCGGGACAAAATCCTACGAGCAGTACTTC
14	NA	NA	TRBV28	TRBJ2-7	CASSLAAPPNEQYF	TGTGCCAGCAGTTTAGCAGCCCCACCCAACGAGCAGTACTTC
13	NA	NA	TRBV29-1	TRBJ1-1	CSVEDQRGTEAFF	TGCAGCGTTGAAGATCAGCGGGGCACTGAAGCTTTCTTT
15	TRBD1	few	TRBV6-5	TRBJ1-5	CASSLDRGFNQPQHF	TGTGCCAGCAGTTTGGACAGGGGATTCAATCAGCCCCAGCATTTT
14	NA	NA	TRBV2	TRBJ2-1	CASRGDAGSNEQFF	TGTGCCAGCAGGGGTGACGCGGGGTCTAATGAGCAGTTCTTC
15	NA	NA	TRBV5-6	TRBJ2-2	CASSPAGARIGELFF	TGTGCCAGCAGCCCGGCAGGGGCGCGAATCGGGGAGCTGTTTTTT
14	NA	NA	TRBV6-6	TRBJ2-3	CASSLGVLADTQYF	TGTGCCAGCAGTTTGGGGGTTCTTGCAGATACGCAGTATTTT
15	TRBD1	NA	TRBV15	TRBJ1-4	CATSSRDRDREKLFF	TGTGCCACCAGCTCCCGGGACAGAGATCGTGAAAAACTGTTTTTT
13	NA	many	TRBV7-9	TRBJ1-1	CASSLWGNTEAFF	TGTGCCAGCAGCTTGTGGGGGAACACTGAAGCTTTCTTT
12	NA	NA	TRBV20-1	TRBJ2-3	CSARDVDTAQYF	TGCAGTGCTAGAGATGTGGACACTGCGCAGTATTTT
16	NA	NA	TRBV7-9	TRBJ1-3	CASSLSRPSSGNTIYF	TGTGCCAGCAGCTTAAGCAGGCCCAGCTCTGGAAACACCATATATTTT
16	TRBD1	NA	TRBV19	TRBJ2-6	CASSIQGATGANVLTF	TGTGCCAGTAGTATCCAGGGGGCCACTGGGGCCAACGTCCTGACTTTC
13	NA	NA	TRBV5-1	TRBJ2-7	CASSLSWETGQYF	TGCGCCAGCAGCTTGTCCTGGGAGACAGGACAGTACTTC
14	NA	NA	TRBV28	TRBJ1-1	CASSFLSENTEAFF	TGTGCCAGCAGTTTCCTGAGTGAGAACACTGAAGCTTTCTTT
11	NA	many	TRBV7-8	TRBJ2-5	CASSYQETQYF	TGTGCCAGCAGCTATCAAGAGACCCAGTACTTC
15	TRBD2	NA	TRBV15	TRBJ2-1	CATSGGGLAGAEQFF	TGTGCCACCAGCGGAGGGGGACTAGCGGGAGCTGAGCAGTTCTTC
13	TRBD1	few	TRBV2	TRBJ1-2	CASSVGQGNGYTF	TGTGCCAGCAGTGTGGGACAGGGGAATGGCTACACCTTC
11	NA	few	TRBV20-1	TRBJ2-1	CSASRANEQFF	TGCAGTGCTAGTAGGGCAAATGAGCAGTTCTTC
12	NA	NA	TRBV11-2	TRBJ2-7	CASSLASAEQYF	TGTGCCAGCAGCTTAGCGTCCGCCGAGCAGTACTTC
14	TRBD2	NA	TRBV6-6	TRBJ2-3	CASSMTGGPDTQYF	TGTGCCAGCAGTATGACGGGAGGGCCAGATACGCAGTATTTT
16	NA	many	TRBV28	TRBJ2-3	CASSSGPNLSTDTQYF	TGTGCCAGCAGTTCGGGACCAAACTTGAGCACAGATACGCAGTATTTT
14	TRBD1	NA	TRBV7-2	TRBJ2-7	CASSSGTGVFEQYF	TGTGCCAGCAGCTCCGGGACAGGGGTTTTCGAGCAGTACTTC
16	TRBD1	many	TRBV7-8	TRBJ1-5	CASSSRTGGPNQPQHF	TGTGCCAGCAGCTCCAGGACAGGGGGGCCTAATCAGCCCCAGCATTTT
14	TRBD1	NA	TRBV6-2/TRBV6-3	TRBJ1-2	CASRKTGDGYGYTF	TGTGCCAGCAGGAAGACAGGGGACGGCTATGGCTACACCTTC
14	NA	NA	TRBV6-8	TRBJ2-2	CASSYAGSTGELFF	TGTGCCAGCAGTTACGCAGGGAGCACCGGGGAGCTGTTTTTT
15	NA	NA	TRBV24-1	TRBJ2-1	CATSGTASSYNEQFF	TGTGCCACCAGTGGGACGGCCAGCTCCTACAATGAGCAGTTCTTC
13	TRBD1	many	TRBV7-2	TRBJ1-6	CASSQGQLGALHF	TGTGCCAGCAGCCAGGGACAGTTGGGGGCCCTCCACTTT
17	NA	NA	TRBV7-9	TRBJ2-7	CASSLLATLTGSYEQYF	TGTGCCAGCAGCTTATTAGCGACTCTGACAGGATCCTACGAGCAGTACTTC
16	NA	many	TRBV7-6	TRBJ2-2	CASSLLQGRNTGELFF	TGTGCCAGCAGCTTATTGCAGGGTCGGAACACCGGGGAGCTGTTTTTT
14	NA	many	TRBV28	TRBJ2-7	CASSFRDGTYEQYF	TGTGCCAGCAGTTTTAGGGACGGAACGTACGAGCAGTACTTC
16	NA	many	TRBV7-2	TRBJ1-5	CASSPQNRYSNQPQHF	TGTGCCAGCAGCCCCCAAAATAGGTATAGCAATCAGCCCCAGCATTTT
14	TRBD1	NA	TRBV7-2	TRBJ2-1	CASSLMTGYNEQFF	TGTGCCAGCAGCTTGATGACAGGGTACAATGAGCAGTTCTTC
14	NA	NA	TRBV6-2/TRBV6-3	TRBJ1-5	CASSYRLGGQPQHF	TGTGCCAGCAGTTACCGTTTGGGGGGTCAGCCCCAGCATTTT
15	TRBD1	few	TRBV7-2	TRBJ2-7	CASSLGGQGLDEQYF	TGTGCCAGCAGCTTAGGCGGACAGGGTCTCGACGAGCAGTACTTC
15	TRBD2	NA	TRBV4-3	TRBJ2-2	CASSQLAGAGGELFF	TGCGCCAGCAGCCAACTAGCGGGAGCAGGCGGGGAGCTGTTTTTT
15	NA	many	TRBV7-2	TRBJ1-6	CASSYRDGYNSPLHF	TGTGCCAGCAGCTACAGGGATGGGTATAATTCACCCCTCCACTTT
15	NA	NA	TRBV20-1	TRBJ2-3	CSARVERSSTDTQYF	TGCAGTGCTAGAGTCGAGCGGAGTTCCACAGATACGCAGTATTTT
16	NA	few	TRBV10-3	TRBJ1-1	CAISESTGRRNTEAFF	TGTGCCATCAGTGAGTCGACAGGACGCCGGAACACTGAAGCTTTCTTT
14	NA	many	TRBV7-2	TRBJ2-3	CASSFPGITDTQYF	TGTGCCAGCAGCTTCCCTGGGATTACAGATACGCAGTATTTT
15	NA	few	TRBV12-3/TRBV12-4	TRBJ2-1	CASSFRATGGNEQFF	TGTGCCAGCAGTTTTAGGGCTACCGGGGGTAATGAGCAGTTCTTC
15	TRBD2	few	TRBV20-1	TRBJ2-7	CSALLTSRSSYEQYF	TGCAGTGCACTACTGACTAGCAGATCCTCCTACGAGCAGTACTTC
15	NA	NA	TRBV7-9	TRBJ1-2	CASSLALGRSHSYTF	TGTGCCAGCAGCTTAGCGCTGGGGAGGTCTCATAGCTACACCTTC
14	NA	few	TRBV6-2/TRBV6-3	TRBJ1-2	CASSYSGSHYGYTF	TGTGCCAGCAGTTACTCTGGCAGCCACTATGGCTACACCTTC
15	TRBD2	few	TRBV20-1	TRBJ2-1	CSARVLGTRPNEQFF	TGCAGTGCTAGAGTTCTCGGGACTAGACCCAATGAGCAGTTCTTC
15	TRBD1	NA	TRBV12-3/TRBV12-4	TRBJ1-6	CASSPGTAYNSPLHF	TGTGCCAGCAGTCCCGGGACAGCCTATAATTCACCCCTCCACTTT
18	TRBD2	many	TRBV7-2	TRBJ2-5	CASSGGLAGGPGQETQYF	TGTGCCAGCAGCGGCGGACTAGCGGGAGGGCCGGGTCAAGAGACCCAGTACTTC
15	TRBD2	many	TRBV7-2	TRBJ2-5	CASSSGTSGTETQYF	TGTGCCAGCAGCTCCGGGACTAGCGGGACGGAGACCCAGTACTTC
16	NA	NA	TRBV24-1	TRBJ1-6	CATSFCPNGYNSPLHF	TGTGCCACCAGCTTTTGTCCGAACGGATATAATTCACCCCTCCACTTT
14	NA	few	TRBV7-2	TRBJ2-3	CASSLGTGSDTQYF	TGTGCCAGCAGCTTGGGCACAGGGTCCGATACGCAGTATTTT
15	TRBD2	NA	TRBV29-1	TRBJ2-1	CSGKGLAENYNEQFF	TGCAGCGGCAAGGGACTAGCGGAGAACTACAATGAGCAGTTCTTC
16	NA	NA	TRBV27	TRBJ2-1	CASSLATSSSYNEQFF	TGTGCCAGCAGTTTGGCGACCTCGAGCTCCTACAATGAGCAGTTCTTC
17	TRBD2	NA	TRBV6-2/TRBV6-3	TRBJ2-1	CASSYSILSGLASEQFF	TGTGCCAGCAGTTACTCGATTCTCTCCGGACTAGCGAGTGAGCAGTTCTTC
17	TRBD2	NA	TRBV11-1	TRBJ2-1	CASSLAWNGGAYNEQFF	TGTGCCAGCAGCTTAGCGTGGAACGGGGGGGCCTACAATGAGCAGTTCTTC
14	NA	few	TRBV4-3	TRBJ1-3	CASSQDNSRNTIYF	TGCGCCAGCAGCCAAGATAACAGCAGAAACACCATATATTTT
15	NA	many	TRBV7-8	TRBJ2-1	CASSPTPMNYNEQFF	TGTGCCAGCAGCCCGACACCGATGAACTACAATGAGCAGTTCTTC
14	TRBD1	NA	TRBV28	TRBJ2-7	CASRGTGSPREQYF	TGTGCCAGCAGGGGGACAGGGTCCCCGCGCGAGCAGTACTTC
15	TRBD1	NA	TRBV20-1	TRBJ1-5	CSAKRADRVDQPQHF	TGCAGTGCCAAACGAGCAGACAGGGTTGATCAGCCCCAGCATTTT
14	TRBD1	few	TRBV6-4	TRBJ2-2	CASSVNRGTGELFF	TGTGCCAGCAGTGTGAACAGGGGCACCGGGGAGCTGTTTTTT